This note documents a single T cell receptor (beta chain) sequence. Its specificity is unknown. The PCR ran on 60 Vbeta and 13 Jbeta primers. Only in-frame clones appear in the TCRdb table, and some are missing; sequencing was by immunoSEQ multiplex PCR. The data hold fewer than 200,000 clones, with approximately 11% observed a single time. This sample was included in a study of cytomegalovirus exposure and HLA in healthy donors. Study-level points and caveats: The only immune exposure information that was available was CMV serostatus. In an earlier analysis, in roughly 600 donors, most V segments appeared productive either ~90% or ~30% of the time.

V shed 8 bases, J shed 1 base, and the junction held 3 bases outside the gene matches. The CDR3 is 14 amino acids. In germline, CDR1 is MGHDK, CDR2 SYGVNS. This clonotype was obtained from a man between 50 and 59 years old in good health and CMV-seropositive. This rearrangement joins TRBV25-1 to TRBJ2-2; 8 bases agree with TRBD1. The sample comprised PBMCs. Written as DNA, the CDR3 is TGTGCCAGCCATGGGACAGGGAACACCGGGGAGCTGTTTTTT. Translation gives CASHGTGNTGELFF.